Following are 29 T cell receptor beta chains from one sample sequenced in a study of shared clonotypes between healthy human individuals. The method was immunoSEQ multiplex PCR; TCRdb's version includes in-frame clones alone and lacks a portion of them. The sample yields some 1.5 million clones, roughly 96% seen once. The material sequenced was naive CD4+ T cells sorted from blood. Subset given: CD45RA+ positively selected. Every receptor here comes from a man aged 25 to 40 in good health.

V and J are TRBV18 and TRBJ2-7; TRBD1 aligns across 8 bases. V lost 3 bases to trimming and J lost 3 bases; unmatched junction nucleotides: 7. The CDR3 contains 15 residues. Per the germline V gene, CDR1 is KGHSH and CDR2 is LQKENI. The CDR3, as DNA: TGTGCCAGCTCACCCGTACCTGGACAGGGCTACGAGCAGTACTTC. Amino acids: CASSPVPGQGYEQYF.

The rearrangement joins TRBV21-1 to TRBJ2-7. TRBV21-1 corresponds to a pseudogene. The CDR3 is 16 residues long. CDR3 nucleotides: TGTGCCAGCAGCAAAGGGGGGATGTCTTACTCCTACGAGCAGTACTTC. It is translated as CASSKGGMSYSYEQYF.

The chain joins TRBV9 to TRBJ1-1, with a tentative D call TRBD1 (5 bases). The V end was cut by 4 bases, the J end by 5 bases, with 12 bases between. Germline V gene data show CDR1 as SGDLS and CDR2 as YYNGEE. The CDR3 totals 13 residues. CDR3 in amino acids: CASSSSGQTEAFF. CDR3 in DNA: TGTGCCAGCAGCTCCTCAGGGCAGACTGAAGCTTTCTTT.

The count of this clone is one. The J gene is TRBJ2-1, the V gene TRBV7-6; no firm D call. Germline loops: CDR1 SGHVS, CDR2 FNYEAQ. V lost 1 base and J 6 bases, leaving 13 bases between the germline ends. The CDR3 extends over 15 amino acids. CDR3 sequence reads: CASSLGFSRGNEQFF. The CDR3 nucleotides read TGTGCCAGCAGCTTAGGATTTAGCAGAGGCAATGAGCAGTTCTTC.

The genes are TRBV6-1 and TRBJ1-1; possibly TRBD1 for D (5 bases). Germline CDR1 reads MNHNS; CDR2 reads SASEGT. This CDR3 has 12 amino acids. V was trimmed by 10 bases and J by 3 bases, leaving 12 bases between them. The CDR3 sequence is CATTEGHTEAFF. CDR3 in DNA: TGTGCCACCACTGAGGGGCACACTGAAGCTTTCTTT.

The genes are TRBV7-2 and TRBJ2-2; D is uncertain. CDR3 size: 14 residues. V lost 1 base to trimming and J lost 0 bases, with 3 bases between them. Germline CDR1 reads SGHTA; CDR2 reads FQGNSA. CDR3 sequence: CASSLVANTGELFF. Written as DNA, the CDR3 is TGTGCCAGCAGCTTAGTGGCGAACACCGGGGAGCTGTTTTTT.

The chain recombines TRBV21-1 with TRBJ2-7; TRBD1 is the table's D call and was not checked against the DNA. TRBV21-1 is assigned pseudogene status. This CDR3 has 17 residues. As DNA, the CDR3 is TGTGCCAGCACTCAAAGGGTCGCGAGGGGGCTTACCTACGAGCAGTACTTC. Protein sequence: CASTQRVARGLTYEQYF.

This chain connects TRBV28 to TRBJ1-5; D is uncertain. CDR3 length equals 13 residues. The V gene lost 1 base and the J gene lost 7 bases, with 8 bases spanning the gap. The V gene's germline CDR1 is MDHEN and CDR2 SYDVKM. DNA for the CDR3: TGTGCCAGCAGTTTATCGCCATGGCAGCCCCAGCATTTT. Encoded protein: CASSLSPWQPQHF. Combining the CDR3 with reference TRBV28 and TRBJ1-5 gives the whole variable domain DVKVTQSSRYLVKRTGEKVFLECVQDMDHENMFWYRQDPGLGLRLIYFSYDVKMKEKGDIPEGYSVSREKKERFSLILESASTNQTSMYLCASSLSPWQPQHFGDGTRLSIL.

The chain recombines TRBV5-1 with TRBJ1-3; D gene ambiguous. The CDR3 consists of 13 residues. Deletions cut 8 bases from V and 1 base from J, with 10 bases between. Germline V CDR1 and CDR2: SGHRS, YFSETQ. The CDR3 DNA reads TGCGCCAGTAGTACAAATTCTGGAAACACCATATATTTT. Its translation is CASSTNSGNTIYF.

The chain recombines TRBV7-2 with TRBJ2-7; 9 bases align to TRBD1. The CDR3 is 15 residues long. J gave up 10 bases and V 5 bases, and 15 bases lay outside the gene matches. CDR1 is SGHTA and CDR2 is FQGNSA in the germline V gene. In DNA, the CDR3 is TGTGCCAGCAGCATACCGGGACAGGGTATTATGGGACAGTACTTC. This codes for CASSIPGQGIMGQYF.

The DNA for the CDR3 is TGCGCCAGCAGCTTCTCGCCCGGTTCCTACGAGCAGTACTTC. Protein sequence: CASSFSPGSYEQYF. V usage is TRBV5-1 and J usage is TRBJ2-7; no firm D call. The CDR3 spans 14 residues. Per the germline V gene, CDR1 is SGHRS and CDR2 is YFSETQ. Trimming removed 2 bases at V and 1 base at J, with 10 bases between.

The V gene is TRBV29-1, the J gene TRBJ2-1; 10 bases match TRBD2. The CDR3 loop spans 15 amino acids. J gave up 9 bases and V 6 bases, and 14 bases lay outside the gene matches. The germline V gene encodes CDR1 SQVTM and CDR2 ANQGSEA. The CDR3 coding sequence is TGCAGCGTAAGACTAGCGGGCCAGATTGCGAGTGAGCAGTTCTTC. The encoded protein is CSVRLAGQIASEQFF.

The V call is TRBV5-4, the J call TRBJ2-4; either TRBD1 or TRBD2 may supply D (5 bases each). From germline, CDR1 is SGHNT and CDR2 YYREEE (reference sequence). Deletions cut 4 bases from V and 2 bases from J, with 22 bases between. The length of the CDR3 is 18 residues. CDR3 loop: CASSLGQGPRGTKNIQYF. CDR3 DNA: TGTGCCAGCAGCCTGGGTCAGGGTCCGAGGGGAACCAAAAACATTCAGTACTTC.

The J gene is TRBJ2-2, the V gene TRBV6-1; no clear D gene. In germline, CDR1 is MNHNS, CDR2 SASEGT. V lost 5 bases, J lost 5 bases, and 12 bases lay in between. The CDR3 has 14 residues. CDR3 DNA: TGTGCCAGCAGTCCCAGCGATTGGACCGGGGAGCTGTTTTTT. Translated: CASSPSDWTGELFF.

This clone was counted a single time. The chain couples TRBV5-1 to TRBJ2-5, with 10 bases matching TRBD2. The CDR3 has 14 residues. Germline V lookup: CDR1 SGHRS, CDR2 YFSETQ. The V segment lost 0 bases and the J segment 6 bases; nucleotides outside the gene matches: 2. CDR3 amino acids: CASSLASGSQTQYF. The CDR3 region has the DNA TGCGCCAGCAGCTTGGCTAGCGGGAGTCAGACCCAGTACTTC.

This chain links TRBV7-9 with TRBJ2-5, with D maybe TRBD2 (5 bases). With 6 bases removed from V and 6 bases from J, the gap between germline ends came to 14 bases. CDR1 and CDR2 from the germline V gene are SEHNR and FQNEAQ (reference sequence). The CDR3 has 13 residues. The CDR3 nucleotides read TGTGCCAGCAGTTCCGGACTGGTGAAGACCCAGTACTTC. Encoded protein: CASSSGLVKTQYF.

Turning to this clone: Distinct nucleotide sequences in the sample also encode this CDR3. The genes are TRBV2 and TRBJ1-5; D is uncertain. The CDR3 has 15 amino acids. Germline lookup yields CDR1 SNHLY and CDR2 FYNNEI. Trimming removed 1 base at V and 0 bases at J, with 7 bases between. DNA of the CDR3: TGTGCCAGCAGTGAAGGAGGCTATAGCAATCAGCCCCAGCATTTT. Protein product: CASSEGGYSNQPQHF.

V usage is TRBV7-9 and J usage is TRBJ2-7; D not certain. Between the trimmed V and J ends, which lost 1 base and 2 bases, there was a span of 9 bases. CDR1 and CDR2 from the germline V gene are SEHNR and FQNEAQ (reference sequence). CDR3 length: 14 amino acids. CDR3 amino acids: CASSLGWDTYEQYF. CDR3 nucleotides: TGTGCCAGCAGCTTAGGATGGGATACCTACGAGCAGTACTTC.

The V gene is TRBV10-3, the J gene TRBJ2-7; 10 bases match TRBD1. The CDR3 covers 15 residues. Trimming cost V 4 bases and J 3 bases; bases outside gene matches: 6. Germline-derived CDR1 and CDR2 are ENHRY and SYGVKD. The CDR3 coding sequence is TGTGCCATCAGTGCCGGGACAGGGGTAGACTACGAGCAGTACTTC. Its translation: CAISAGTGVDYEQYF.

The chain couples TRBV19 to TRBJ2-3; D may match TRBD1 or TRBD2 (7 bases each). The CDR3 runs 16 residues. Germline loops: CDR1 LNHDA, CDR2 SQIVND (reference sequence). The germline V and J ends were trimmed by 6 bases and 1 base, with 17 bases remaining between them. The CDR3 DNA sequence: TGTGCCAGTAGCTATACGACAGGGAGGGGCACAGATACGCAGTATTTT. Encoded protein: CASSYTTGRGTDTQYF. The full variable domain, its missing parts supplied by reference TRBV19 and TRBJ2-3, is DGGITQSPKYLFRKEGQNVTLSCEQNLNHDAMYWYRQDPGQGLRLIYYSQIVNDFQKGDIAEGYSVSREKKESFPLTVTSAQKNPTAFYLCASSYTTGRGTDTQYFGPGTRLTVL.

As for this clone: Additional DNA sequences in this sample encode the identical CDR3. The rearrangement uses TRBV18 and TRBJ2-1, with D perhaps assigned TRBD1 or TRBD2 (5 bases each). Germline loops: CDR1 KGHSH, CDR2 LQKENI. The CDR3 length is 15 residues. The V and J ends lost 6 bases and 0 bases respectively, with 12 bases between them. Here the CDR3 reads CASSPPGRSYNEQFF. The CDR3 nucleotides are TGTGCCAGCTCTCCCCCGGGGCGCTCCTACAATGAGCAGTTCTTC.

The chain combines TRBV27 with TRBJ2-5; the match to TRBD1 covers 7 bases. The CDR3 extends over 15 amino acids. Trimming cost V 6 bases and J 5 bases; bases outside gene matches: 12. Germline V gene sequence: CDR1 MNHEY, CDR2 SMNVEV (reference sequence). CDR3 in amino acids: CASRLVQGRLETQYF. The DNA for the CDR3 is TGTGCCAGCAGATTAGTACAGGGGCGCTTGGAGACCCAGTACTTC.

The chain uses TRBV7-9 and TRBJ2-3; D not resolved. CDR3 length: 16 amino acids. Germline CDR1 and CDR2: SEHNR and FQNEAQ (reference sequence). Trimming stripped 5 bases from V and 2 bases from J, with 17 bases between. CDR3 amino acids: CASSTARPRITDTQYF. CDR3 bases: TGTGCCAGCAGCACGGCTAGACCGAGAATCACAGATACGCAGTATTTT.

As concerns this clone: One junction end disagrees with the germline gene, perhaps due to a read error. This chain uses TRBV11-2 with TRBJ2-4, with D perhaps being TRBD1 or TRBD2 (5 bases each). This CDR3 has 11 amino acids. Germline V gives CDR1 SGHAT, CDR2 FQNNGV. Here the CDR3 reads CASSPGTLLNF. CDR3 nucleotide sequence: TGTGCCAGCAGCCCTGGGACGCTCCTGAACTTC.

V usage is TRBV6-4 and J usage is TRBJ2-5; 8 nucleotides align to TRBD1. With 4 bases clipped from V and 2 bases from J, the junction kept 3 bases outside the gene matches. CDR1 and CDR2 (germline): MRHNA, SNTAGT. CDR3 length equals 14 residues. The CDR3 loop reads CASSGTGLQETQYF. In DNA, the CDR3 is TGTGCCAGCAGTGGGACAGGGCTACAAGAGACCCAGTACTTC.

Note on this clone: The same CDR3 can be traced to other DNA sequences in this sample. J is TRBJ2-1 and V is TRBV5-1; 8 bases agree with TRBD2. Unmatched junction bases numbered 4, after V lost 4 bases and J lost 1 base. Germline assignment: CDR1 SGHRS and CDR2 YFSETQ. The CDR3 sequence is 15 residues long. Here the CDR3 DNA reads TGCGCCAGCAGCCCGGGACTAGGATCCTACAATGAGCAGTTCTTC. Residues: CASSPGLGSYNEQFF.

CDR3 sequence: CASSYSPRGGFEAFF. DNA of the CDR3: TGTGCCAGCAGTTACTCGCCCAGAGGGGGCTTTGAAGCTTTCTTT. This chain joins TRBV6-5 and TRBJ1-1, with 7 positions matching TRBD1. Germline CDR1 reads MNHEY; CDR2 reads SVGAGI. The CDR3 runs to 15 residues. J was trimmed by 7 bases and V by 0 bases; bases with no gene match: 8.

This CDR3 reads CASSEIRTRYGYTF. The CDR3 nucleotides read TGTGCCAGCAGTGAAATCAGGACACGCTATGGCTACACCTTC. V is TRBV6-1 and J is TRBJ1-2; TRBD1 might be the D (5 bases). Germline values: CDR1 MNHNS, CDR2 SASEGT. Trimming removed 2 bases at V and 4 bases at J, with 11 bases between. The CDR3 is 14 amino acids.

The genes are TRBV21-1 and TRBJ1-5; whether TRBD1, the table's D call, matches the DNA was not checked. TRBV21-1 is a known pseudogene. The CDR3 extends over 14 amino acids. CDR3 in DNA: TGTGCCAGCAGCAAATACAGGGGTGGTCAGCCCCAGCATTTT. Amino acids: CASSKYRGGQPQHF.